Sequencing of this T cell receptor beta chain was carried out in a study of graft-versus-host responses after intestinal transplantation (dated by TCRdb to about 2021). About the investigation overall: The transplants that recipients got were multivisceral, liver-intestinal, or isolated intestinal. Samples from a few later patients were sequenced in-house on an Illumina MiSeq with MiXCR processing rather than by the commercial service. Every recipient was given anti-thymocyte globulin induction, then maintenance tacrolimus and steroids for 2 to 3 years. Bulk TCR-beta CDR3 sequencing was used to track graft-versus-host and host-versus-graft alloreactive T cell clones in the graft, circulation and bone marrow after intestinal transplantation. To identify alloreactive clones, pre-transplant mixed lymphocyte reaction products were sequenced and compared with unstimulated pre-transplant donor and recipient T cells. A peak of at least 4% donor T cells among recipient peripheral blood mononuclear cells was the definition used for donor T cell macrochimerism. The cohort enrolled 20 to 25 intestinal transplant recipients including one retransplant, and a few patients lacking pretransplant specimens were excluded. Here is what the overall study found, with its caveats: Patients with donor T cell macrochimerism had high GvH to HvG T cell clonal ratios in their allografts. GvH clones were detected in recipient bone marrow, and some appeared earlier in ileal mucosa or blood, consistent with an intestinal mucosal origin. The relatively low number and heterogeneity of intestinal transplant patients limited the conclusions. Peak levels of circulating GvH clones were associated with declines in HvG clones early after transplant.

The sample's time point label is to be understood as: cells obtained before transplantation from donor or recipient. CD3+CD4+ and CD3+CD8+ populations were FACS-sorted from unstimulated pre-transplant donor and recipient cells taken from spleen or lymph nodes. Preparation of the library involved the immunoSEQ multiplex PCR assay. For most patients, genomic DNA was isolated with the Qiagen DNeasy Blood and Tissue Kit and shipped frozen to Adaptive Biotechnologies for TCR sequencing. Adaptive Biotechnologies carried out high-throughput TCR-beta CDR3 sequencing of genomic DNA for most patients. Turning to the authors' computational methods: Adaptive's ImmunoSEQ software supplied the TCR sequencing data for around 19 patients, while MiXCR and VDJtools were used to process three other patients. CD4 versus CD8 sorting errors were corrected by removing sequences found in both subsets at a frequency ratio below 5:1. CDR3 nucleotide sequences shared by donor and recipient were removed because the origin of these sequences could not be assigned. At least 2-fold expansion over unstimulated cells and a minimum CFSE-low frequency of 0.002% (template counts) or 0.001% (read counts) were required for clones to be classified as alloreactive. A clone was considered mappable if detected in the sequenced pre-transplant spleen, lymph node, or MLR CFSE-low populations of the donor or recipient. Cumulative frequency of alloreactive clones was calculated as a percentage of all sequences weighted by copy number. The table comes from immuneACCESS by way of TCRdb, which keeps in-frame sequences with V and J called. Part of the clones is missing from these tables; in studies checked, under half for an unresolved V gene and the rest for unknown reasons. V, J and clone size derive from that table, while D and trimming were established from the DNA sequence. This sample is represented by roughly 110,000 clones; roughly 93% of them were singletons. The top ten hold approximately 1% of the sample.

A word on this clone: The specificity of this receptor is unknown. The input lacks base qualities; no much larger clone sits a single base away.

CDR1 MDHEN and CDR2 SYDVKM were looked up in the germline V gene. From the cysteine up to the phenylalanine, the CDR3 has a length of 14 residues. This entry keeps only the CDR3 DNA: 42 bases, framed from base 1. After removal of 6 bases from V and 8 bases from J, the junction retains 9 bases not matched to a gene. This material consisted of unstimulated CD8+ T cells sorted from spleen or lymph node cells, taken before transplant. This TCR came from a human donor who was the organ donor for an intestinal transplant. Recombination connected TRBV28 to TRBJ2-2; 7 bases in the junction line up with TRBD2. The nucleotide sequence is TGTGCCAGCAGCCTAAGTTTGGGAGGGGGGGAGCTGTTTTTT. It encodes CASSLSLGGGELFF.